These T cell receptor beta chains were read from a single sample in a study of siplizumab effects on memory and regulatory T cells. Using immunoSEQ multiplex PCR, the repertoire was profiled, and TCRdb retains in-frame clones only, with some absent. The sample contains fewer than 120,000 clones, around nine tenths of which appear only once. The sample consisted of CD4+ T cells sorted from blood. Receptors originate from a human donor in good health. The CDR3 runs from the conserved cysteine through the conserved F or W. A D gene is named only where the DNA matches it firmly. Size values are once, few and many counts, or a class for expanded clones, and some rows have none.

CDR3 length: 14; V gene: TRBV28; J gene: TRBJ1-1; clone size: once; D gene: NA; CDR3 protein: CASSFPLMNTEAFF; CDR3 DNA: TGTGCCAGCAGTTTCCCTCTTATGAACACTGAAGCTTTCTTT
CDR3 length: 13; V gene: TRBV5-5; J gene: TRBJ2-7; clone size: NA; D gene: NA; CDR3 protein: CASSLSQAWEQYF; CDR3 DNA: TGTGCCAGCAGCTTGAGCCAGGCATGGGAGCAGTACTTC
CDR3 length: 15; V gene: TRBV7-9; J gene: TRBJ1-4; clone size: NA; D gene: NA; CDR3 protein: CASSLAVGTGEKLFF; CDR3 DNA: TGTGCCAGCAGCTTAGCAGTGGGGACGGGAGAAAAACTGTTTTTT
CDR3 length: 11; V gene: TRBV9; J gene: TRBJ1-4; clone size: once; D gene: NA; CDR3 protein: CASSRDEKLFF; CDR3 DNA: TGTGCCAGCAGCCGGGATGAAAAACTGTTTTTT
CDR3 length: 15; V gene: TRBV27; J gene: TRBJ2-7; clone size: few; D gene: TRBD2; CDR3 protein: CASRGSGGTAYEQYF; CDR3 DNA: TGTGCCAGCAGGGGAAGCGGGGGAACGGCCTACGAGCAGTACTTC
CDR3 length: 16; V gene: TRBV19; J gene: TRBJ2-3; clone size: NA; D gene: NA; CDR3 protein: CASSRGDREWEDTQYF; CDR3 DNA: TGTGCCAGTAGTAGGGGGGACCGGGAGTGGGAAGATACGCAGTATTTT
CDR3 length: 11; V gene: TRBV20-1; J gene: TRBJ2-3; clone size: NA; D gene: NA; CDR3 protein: CSALTGDTQYF; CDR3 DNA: TGCAGTGCTTTGACTGGAGATACGCAGTATTTT
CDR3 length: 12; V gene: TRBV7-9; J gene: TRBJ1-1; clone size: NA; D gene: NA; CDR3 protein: CASSWDNTEAFF; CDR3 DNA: TGTGCCAGCAGCTGGGACAACACTGAAGCTTTCTTT
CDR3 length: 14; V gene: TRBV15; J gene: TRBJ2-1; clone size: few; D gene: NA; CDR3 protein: CATSTRQTLNEQFF; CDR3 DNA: TGTGCCACCAGCACCCGACAGACTCTCAATGAGCAGTTCTTC
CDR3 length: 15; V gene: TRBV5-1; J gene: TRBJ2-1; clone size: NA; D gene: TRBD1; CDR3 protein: CASSLGDSSHNEQFF; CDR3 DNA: TGCGCCAGCAGCTTGGGGGACAGTAGCCACAATGAGCAGTTCTTC
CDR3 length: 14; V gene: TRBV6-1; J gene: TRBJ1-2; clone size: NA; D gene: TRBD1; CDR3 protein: CASSDGTGLYGYTF; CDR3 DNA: TGTGCCAGCAGTGATGGGACAGGGCTTTACGGCTACACCTTC
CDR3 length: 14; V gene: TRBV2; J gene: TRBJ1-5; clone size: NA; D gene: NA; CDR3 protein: CASSETTSNQPQHF; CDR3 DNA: TGTGCCAGCAGTGAAACCACAAGCAATCAGCCCCAGCATTTT
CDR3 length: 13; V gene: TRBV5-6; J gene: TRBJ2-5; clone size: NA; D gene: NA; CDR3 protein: CASSTGLQETQYF; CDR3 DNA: TGTGCCAGCAGCACCGGACTACAAGAGACCCAGTACTTC
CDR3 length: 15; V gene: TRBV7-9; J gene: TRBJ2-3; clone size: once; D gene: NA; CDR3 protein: CASSQGTIHTDTQYF; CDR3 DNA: TGTGCCAGCAGCCAGGGGACCATCCACACAGATACGCAGTATTTT
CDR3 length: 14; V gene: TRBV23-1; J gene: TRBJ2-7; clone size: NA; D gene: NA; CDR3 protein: CASSPGPSSYEQYF; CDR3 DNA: TGCGCCAGCAGCCCCGGACCAAGCTCCTACGAGCAGTACTTC
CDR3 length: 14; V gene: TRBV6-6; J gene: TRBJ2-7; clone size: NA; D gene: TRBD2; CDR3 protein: CASEGAGGFHEQYF; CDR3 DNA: TGTGCCAGCGAGGGAGCGGGAGGATTCCACGAGCAGTACTTC
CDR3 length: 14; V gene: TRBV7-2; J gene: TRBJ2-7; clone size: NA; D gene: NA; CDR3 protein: CASSYRTGPNEQYF; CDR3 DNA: TGTGCCAGCAGCTACCGGACTGGCCCCAACGAGCAGTACTTC
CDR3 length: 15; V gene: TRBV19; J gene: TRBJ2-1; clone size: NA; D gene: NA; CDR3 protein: CASSMRKMNKNEQFF; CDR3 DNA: TGTGCCAGTAGTATGAGGAAGATGAACAAAAATGAGCAGTTCTTC
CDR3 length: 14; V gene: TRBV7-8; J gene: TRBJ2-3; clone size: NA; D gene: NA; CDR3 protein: CASSLAGDTDTQYF; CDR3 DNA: TGTGCCAGCAGCTTAGCGGGGGACACAGATACGCAGTATTTT
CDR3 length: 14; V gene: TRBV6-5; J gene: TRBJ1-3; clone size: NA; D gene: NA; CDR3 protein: CASRRDTSGNTIYF; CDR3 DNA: TGTGCCAGCAGGAGGGACACCTCTGGAAACACCATATATTTT
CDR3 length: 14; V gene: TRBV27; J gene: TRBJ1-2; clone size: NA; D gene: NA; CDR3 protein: CASSPRDLNYGYTF; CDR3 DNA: TGTGCCAGCAGCCCCCGGGACCTTAACTATGGCTACACCTTC
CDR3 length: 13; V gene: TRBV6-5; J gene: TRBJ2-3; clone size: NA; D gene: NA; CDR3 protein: CASSYSIRATQYF; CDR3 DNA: TGTGCCAGCAGTTACTCGATCCGGGCTACGCAGTATTTT
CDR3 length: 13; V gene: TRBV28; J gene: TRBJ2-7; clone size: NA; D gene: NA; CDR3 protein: CASSLIGPYEQYF; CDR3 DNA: TGTGCCAGCAGTTTAATAGGGCCCTACGAGCAGTACTTC
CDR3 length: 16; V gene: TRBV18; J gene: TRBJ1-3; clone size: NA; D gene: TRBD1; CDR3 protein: CASSPTGTGVGNTIYF; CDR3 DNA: TGTGCCAGCTCACCTACCGGGACAGGGGTAGGAAACACCATATATTTT
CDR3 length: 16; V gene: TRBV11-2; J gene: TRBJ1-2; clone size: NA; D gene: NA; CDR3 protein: CASRMYGGRGSDGYTF; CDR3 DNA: TGTGCCAGCCGAATGTACGGAGGGAGGGGCTCTGATGGCTACACCTTC
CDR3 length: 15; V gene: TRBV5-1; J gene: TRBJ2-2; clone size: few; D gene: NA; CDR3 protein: CASSLVSGETGELFF; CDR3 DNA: TGCGCCAGCAGCTTGGTCAGTGGGGAAACCGGGGAGCTGTTTTTT
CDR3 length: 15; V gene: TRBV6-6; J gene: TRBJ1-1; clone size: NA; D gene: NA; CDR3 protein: CASRNSGHKNTEAFF; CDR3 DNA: TGTGCCAGCAGAAACTCGGGACACAAGAACACTGAAGCTTTCTTT
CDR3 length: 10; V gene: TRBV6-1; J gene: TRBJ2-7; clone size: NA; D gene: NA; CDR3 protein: CASRDLIGYF; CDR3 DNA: TGTGCCAGCAGGGACCTGATCGGGTACTTC
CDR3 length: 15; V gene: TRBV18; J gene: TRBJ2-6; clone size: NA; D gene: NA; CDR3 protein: CASSPQDSGANVLTF; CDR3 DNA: TGTGCCAGCTCCCCGCAAGATTCTGGGGCCAACGTCCTGACTTTC
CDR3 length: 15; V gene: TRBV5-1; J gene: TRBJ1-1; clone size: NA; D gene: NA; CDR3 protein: CASSPQAERATEAFF; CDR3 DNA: TGCGCCAGCAGCCCACAAGCAGAGAGGGCCACTGAAGCTTTCTTT
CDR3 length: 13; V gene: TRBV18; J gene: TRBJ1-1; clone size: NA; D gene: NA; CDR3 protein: CASSQGENTEAFF; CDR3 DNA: TGTGCCAGCTCACAGGGCGAGAACACTGAAGCTTTCTTT
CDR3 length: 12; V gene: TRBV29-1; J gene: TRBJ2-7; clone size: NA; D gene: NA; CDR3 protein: CSVEISPYEQYF; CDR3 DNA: TGCAGCGTTGAAATTTCACCCTACGAGCAGTACTTC
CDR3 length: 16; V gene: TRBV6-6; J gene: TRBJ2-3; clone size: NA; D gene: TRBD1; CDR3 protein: CASRRLGQVNQDTQYF; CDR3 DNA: TGTGCCAGCAGACGACTGGGACAGGTAAACCAGGATACGCAGTATTTT
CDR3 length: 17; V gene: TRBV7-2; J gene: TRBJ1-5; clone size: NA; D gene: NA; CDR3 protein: CASSLGLGARGNQPQHF; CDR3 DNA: TGTGCCAGCAGCTTAGGCCTGGGGGCGAGGGGCAATCAGCCCCAGCATTTT
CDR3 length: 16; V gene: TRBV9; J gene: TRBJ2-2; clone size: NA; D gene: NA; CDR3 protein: CASSLNAGGGAGELFF; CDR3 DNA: TGTGCCAGCAGCTTGAATGCGGGTGGGGGTGCCGGGGAGCTGTTTTTT
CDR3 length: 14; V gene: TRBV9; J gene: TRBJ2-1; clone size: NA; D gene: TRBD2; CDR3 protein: CASSGPGGRNEQFF; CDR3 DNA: TGTGCCAGCAGCGGACCGGGGGGAAGAAATGAGCAGTTCTTC
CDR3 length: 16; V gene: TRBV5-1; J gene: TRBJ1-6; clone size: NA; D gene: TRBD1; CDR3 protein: CASSFDRGRLGSPLHF; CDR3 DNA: TGCGCCAGCAGTTTTGACAGGGGGCGACTAGGTTCACCCCTCCACTTT
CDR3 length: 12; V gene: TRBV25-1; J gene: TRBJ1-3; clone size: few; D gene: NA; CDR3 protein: CASSASGNTIYF; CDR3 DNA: TGTGCCAGCAGTGCCTCTGGAAACACCATATATTTT
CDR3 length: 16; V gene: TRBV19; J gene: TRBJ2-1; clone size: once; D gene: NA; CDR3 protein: CASSIGTAGSYNEQFF; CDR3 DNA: TGTGCCAGTAGTATAGGGACAGCTGGCTCCTACAATGAGCAGTTCTTC
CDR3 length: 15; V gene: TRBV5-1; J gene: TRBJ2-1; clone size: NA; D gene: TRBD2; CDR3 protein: CASSLSGSSYNEQFF; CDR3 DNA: TGCGCCAGCAGCTTAAGCGGGAGCTCCTACAATGAGCAGTTCTTC
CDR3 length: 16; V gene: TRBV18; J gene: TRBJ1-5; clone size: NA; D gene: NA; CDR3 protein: CASSPLEGKNNQPQHF; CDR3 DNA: TGTGCCAGCTCACCACTGGAAGGGAAGAACAATCAGCCCCAGCATTTT
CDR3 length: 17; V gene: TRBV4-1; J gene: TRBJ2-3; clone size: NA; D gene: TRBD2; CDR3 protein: CASSQFPSGRVTDTQYF; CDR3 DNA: TGCGCCAGCAGCCAATTCCCTAGCGGCCGAGTTACAGATACGCAGTATTTT
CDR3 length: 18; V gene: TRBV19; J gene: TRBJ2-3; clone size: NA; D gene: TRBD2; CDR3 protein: CASSIDPPSGVGTDTQYF; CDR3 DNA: TGTGCCAGTAGTATAGACCCCCCCAGCGGGGTAGGCACAGATACGCAGTATTTT